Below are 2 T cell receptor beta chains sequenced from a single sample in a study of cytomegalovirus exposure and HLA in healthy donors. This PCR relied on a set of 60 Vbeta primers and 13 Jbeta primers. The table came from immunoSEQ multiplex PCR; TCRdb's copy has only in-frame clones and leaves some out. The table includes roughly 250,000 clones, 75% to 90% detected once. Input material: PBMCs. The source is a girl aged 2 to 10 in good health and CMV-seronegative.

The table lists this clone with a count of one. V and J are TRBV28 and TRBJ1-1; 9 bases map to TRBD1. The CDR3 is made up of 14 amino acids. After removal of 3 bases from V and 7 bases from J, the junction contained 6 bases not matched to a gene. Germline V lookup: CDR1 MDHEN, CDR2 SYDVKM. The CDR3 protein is CASSLTGGYGEAFF. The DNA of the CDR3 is TGTGCCAGCAGTTTGACAGGGGGGTACGGTGAAGCTTTCTTT.

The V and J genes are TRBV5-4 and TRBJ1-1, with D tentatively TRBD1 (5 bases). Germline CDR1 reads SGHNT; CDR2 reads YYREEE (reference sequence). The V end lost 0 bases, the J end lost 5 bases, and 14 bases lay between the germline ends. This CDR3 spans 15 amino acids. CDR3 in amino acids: CASSLEVQGGTEAFF. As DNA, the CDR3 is TGTGCCAGCAGCTTGGAGGTTCAGGGAGGAACTGAAGCTTTCTTT.